The next 10 T cell receptor beta chains were all read from a single sample in a study of blood T cell repertoires in COVID-19. The method was immunoSEQ multiplex PCR; TCRdb's version includes in-frame clones alone and lacks a portion of them. This sample carries a few hundred thousand clones, 89% of them seen once, and the ten largest clones take approximately 6.5%. The source material was peripheral blood. These TCRs come from a man between 18 and 35 years old who had recovered from COVID-19.

The chain employs TRBV9 and TRBJ1-1; D perhaps matches TRBD1 (5 bases). Germline CDR1 reads SGDLS; CDR2 reads YYNGEE. V lost 4 bases, J lost 4 bases, and 11 bases lay in between. The CDR3 totals 13 residues. The CDR3 DNA reads as TGTGCCAGCAGCTTGACAGTAGGCACTGAAGCTTTCTTT. This translates into CASSLTVGTEAFF.

This chain joins TRBV6-2 or TRBV6-3 and TRBJ1-2, with D unclear. The germline V gene has CDR1 MNHEY and CDR2 SVGEGT. Trimming left V 2 bases short and J 5 bases short, with 12 bases between. This CDR3 contains 14 residues. The CDR3 DNA follows: TGTGCCAGCAGTTACAGCGGTGCCTCTTATGGCTACACCTTC. Translated, it gives CASSYSGASYGYTF.

This chain uses TRBV9 with TRBJ2-2, with 7 bases lining up with TRBD2. The length of the CDR3 is 18 residues. With 0 bases clipped from V and 5 bases from J, the junction kept 13 bases outside the gene matches. Looked up from germline, CDR1 is SGDLS and CDR2 is YYNGEE. The CDR3 loop is CASSVDRVGGPVTGELFF. The CDR3, as DNA: TGTGCCAGCAGCGTAGATCGGGTGGGAGGGCCGGTAACCGGGGAGCTGTTTTTT.

The V call is TRBV5-1, the J call TRBJ1-1; possibly TRBD1 for D (6 bases). Germline loops: CDR1 SGHRS, CDR2 YFSETQ. The CDR3 consists of 15 residues. V lost 0 bases and J 6 bases, leaving 15 bases between the germline ends. In DNA, the CDR3 is TGCGCCAGCAGCTTGGCTGCGGGGGCAAAGTCTGAAGCTTTCTTT. It specifies CASSLAAGAKSEAFF.

V usage is TRBV5-6 and J usage is TRBJ2-7, with 10 bases identical to TRBD1. The germline CDR1 and CDR2 sequences are SGHDT and YYEEEE. Trimming removed 4 bases from V and 3 bases from J; junction bases left unmatched: 7. This CDR3 comprises 15 residues. This chain's CDR3 is CASSKDRGYNYEQYF. CDR3 DNA: TGTGCCAGCAGCAAGGACAGGGGGTATAACTACGAGCAGTACTTC. Combining the CDR3 with reference TRBV5-6 and TRBJ2-7 gives the whole variable domain DAGVTQSPTHLIKTRGQQVTLRCSPKSGHDTVSWYQQALGQGPQFIFQYYEEEERQRGNFPDRFSGHQFPNYSSELNVNALLLGDSALYLCASSKDRGYNYEQYFGPGTRLTVT.

V and J are TRBV19 and TRBJ2-2, with 10 bases matching TRBD2. After removal of 7 bases from V and 5 bases from J, the junction contained 10 bases not matched to a gene. The V gene's germline CDR1 is LNHDA and CDR2 SQIVND (reference sequence). The CDR3 covers 16 residues. The CDR3 coding sequence is TGTGCCAGTACCGCCCGGGTAGCGGGAGGTACCGGGGAGCTGTTTTTT. Its translation is CASTARVAGGTGELFF.

The chain uses TRBV27 and TRBJ2-3; a possible D gene is TRBD2 (5 bases). V was pared by 1 base and J by 3 bases, with 14 bases between. Germline V lookup: CDR1 MNHEY, CDR2 SMNVEV (reference sequence). This CDR3 has 16 amino acids. The CDR3 sequence is CASSLFPGLGTDTQYF. CDR3 in DNA: TGTGCCAGCAGTTTATTCCCGGGGTTAGGTACAGATACGCAGTATTTT.

This chain links TRBV10-1 with TRBJ2-1; D is unresolved. Deletions cut 9 bases from V and 2 bases from J, with 14 bases between. This CDR3 contains 14 residues. CDR1 is WNHNN, CDR2 SYGVQD, per germline (reference sequence). CDR3 coding DNA: TGCGCCAGTTTATCTGCTATGCCCTACAATGAGCAGTTCTTC. Its translation: CASLSAMPYNEQFF.

The V gene is TRBV7-3, the J gene TRBJ2-1; TRBD2 is a possible D gene (7 bases). V was trimmed by 5 bases and J by 5 bases, leaving 22 bases between them. The germline gives CDR1 SGHTA, CDR2 FQGTGA. The CDR3 sequence is 17 residues long. The CDR3, as DNA: TGTGCCAGCAGCCATTGGGCGGGGGCGATCGAGAACAATGAGCAGTTCTTC. This codes for CASSHWAGAIENNEQFF.

The chain combines TRBV4-3 with TRBJ1-4; D ambiguous. This CDR3 region has 16 residues. The V gene's germline CDR1 is LGHNA and CDR2 YSLEER. V dropped 0 bases and J dropped 8 bases, with 16 bases sitting between them. DNA for the CDR3: TGCGCCAGCAGCCAAGATGGCAGACTAGTAGGGGAAAAACTGTTTTTT. Residues: CASSQDGRLVGEKLFF.